The 15 T cell receptor beta chains below were found in one sample sequenced in a study of T cells expressing NK-cell markers. TCRdb re-called the 5' RACE reads; every CDR3 protein appears as one record, without DNA. The repertoire shows 500,000 to 700,000 distinct CDR3 sequences; the top ten hold approximately 3.6%. The specimen sequenced was blood T cells: a sorted CD56 or NKG2C T cell subset, CD4+ or CD8+ T cells, or bulk PBMC T cells (not recorded which). These receptors were collected from a man between 18 and 29 years old in good health.

The genes are TRBV28 and TRBJ1-6. The CDR3 contains 13 residues. Looked up from germline, CDR1 is MDHEN and CDR2 is SYDVKM. CDR3 sequence reads: CASSITDHAPLHF.

The chain carries TRBV2 and TRBJ2-1; TCRdb lists TRBD1, though no DNA is available to test this call. There are 15 residues in the CDR3. The V gene's germline CDR1 is SNHLY and CDR2 FYNNEI. The CDR3 sequence is CASSNVWDRRNEQFF.

The CDR3 region is CATSDPGRQAEAFF. The V gene is TRBV24-1, the J gene TRBJ1-1; TCRdb lists TRBD1, though no DNA is available to test this call. Germline-derived CDR1 and CDR2 are KGHDR and SFDVKD. There are 14 residues in the CDR3.

The CDR3 sequence: CASSLKGTSGYNEQFF. The rearrangement links TRBV11-2 to TRBJ2-1; checking the TCRdb D call of TRBD2 is not possible without DNA. CDR1 is SGHAT, CDR2 FQNNGV, per germline. The CDR3 runs 16 residues.

This chain uses TRBV20-1 with TRBJ2-1; the D call of TRBD1 rests on TCRdb alone, since no DNA is present to check it. Germline loops: CDR1 DFQATT, CDR2 SNEGSKA (reference sequence). The CDR3 covers 14 residues. CDR3 residues: CSAKPGPGGSEQFF.

The rearrangement links TRBV7-9 to TRBJ2-1; lacking DNA, the TRBD2 call made by TCRdb goes unchecked. The length of the CDR3 is 16 residues. CDR1 and CDR2 (germline): SEHNR, FQNEAQ (reference sequence). The CDR3 here is CASSTGGTSVYNEQFF.

The gene calls are TRBV20-1 and TRBJ2-1; with no DNA, the TCRdb D assignment of TRBD2 cannot be verified. The CDR3 covers 15 residues. CDR1 is DFQATT and CDR2 is SNEGSKA in the germline V gene (reference sequence). CDR3 amino acids: CSARDGGRAGNEQFF.

The gene calls are TRBV10-3 and TRBJ2-7; the D call of TRBD1 rests on TCRdb alone, since no DNA is present to check it. From germline, CDR1 is ENHRY and CDR2 SYGVKD. CDR3 length equals 16 residues. The chain's CDR3 is CAITGDRGKISYEQYF.

V usage is TRBV15 and J usage is TRBJ2-5; TCRdb's assignment of TRBD1 cannot be checked, as there is no DNA. Germline V gene data show CDR1 as LNHNV and CDR2 as YYDKDF (reference sequence). The CDR3 totals 14 residues. The CDR3 is CATSRGQIRETQYF.

The chain is built from TRBV12-3 or TRBV12-4 and TRBJ2-1; TCRdb returns TRBD2, unconfirmable since there is no DNA. The CDR3 length is 14 residues. CDR3 in amino acids: CASSRLAQYNEQFF.

The V and J genes are TRBV7-9 and TRBJ2-7; TCRdb selects TRBD1, and the lack of DNA leaves this call unchecked. The CDR3 totals 12 residues. Germline V gene lookup returns CDR1 SEHNR and CDR2 FQNEAQ (reference sequence). CDR3 sequence reads: CAVGQGIYEQYF.

This sequence joins TRBV3-1 and TRBJ2-1; as DNA is missing, the TRBD1 call by TCRdb cannot be tested. The CDR3 loop spans 16 amino acids. Germline lookup yields CDR1 LGHDT and CDR2 YNNKEL (reference sequence). The CDR3 loop is CASSQGVSGRPNEQFF.

The chain employs TRBV10-3 and TRBJ1-1; TCRdb's D call of TRBD1 is untestable without DNA. The germline gives CDR1 ENHRY, CDR2 SYGVKD. The CDR3 length is 14 residues. The CDR3 protein is CAIRSTGETTEAFF.

The rearrangement joins TRBV12-3 or TRBV12-4 to TRBJ1-1; TCRdb's D call of TRBD1 is untestable without DNA. The CDR3 runs 13 residues. This chain's CDR3 is CAVSQGVNTEAFF.

The gene calls are TRBV15 and TRBJ2-2; TCRdb selects TRBD1, and the lack of DNA leaves this call unchecked. CDR1 and CDR2 (germline): LNHNV, YYDKDF (reference sequence). This CDR3 contains 14 residues. The chain's CDR3 is CATSREKGAGELFF.